This TCR beta chain was observed in a study of T-cell memory formation after mild COVID-19. Study context: TCR clusters largely stayed donor specific.

MiXCR, applied by TCRdb to the 5' RACE reads, yields one record per CDR3 protein. This table has under 550,000 distinct CDR3 sequences, 15% to 20% appearing once. Study-level points and caveats: Second-wave clones peaking on day 37 lacked confirmed SARS-CoV-2 specificity. The main location of contracting CD4+ clones was CM and EM, and that of contracting CD8+ clones was EMRA.

In its sample, this clonotype was seen a few times. The antigen is not known. This TCR came from an adult woman who had mild COVID-19 (a few samples of this study predate the infection). Cell type and time point are not known. Sequences were obtained from PBMCs or a T cell subset sorted from them (not recorded which).

CDR3 DNA: TGTGCCAGCAGGGCGGTGGGGCAGGATGAGCAGTTCTTC. The encoded protein is CASRAVGQDEQFF. J is TRBJ2-1 and V is TRBV6-1; the D gene is possibly TRBD1 (5 bases). From germline, CDR1 is MNHNS and CDR2 SASEGT. V was cut by 6 bases and J by 8 bases, with 14 bases left in between. This CDR3 is built from 13 residues.